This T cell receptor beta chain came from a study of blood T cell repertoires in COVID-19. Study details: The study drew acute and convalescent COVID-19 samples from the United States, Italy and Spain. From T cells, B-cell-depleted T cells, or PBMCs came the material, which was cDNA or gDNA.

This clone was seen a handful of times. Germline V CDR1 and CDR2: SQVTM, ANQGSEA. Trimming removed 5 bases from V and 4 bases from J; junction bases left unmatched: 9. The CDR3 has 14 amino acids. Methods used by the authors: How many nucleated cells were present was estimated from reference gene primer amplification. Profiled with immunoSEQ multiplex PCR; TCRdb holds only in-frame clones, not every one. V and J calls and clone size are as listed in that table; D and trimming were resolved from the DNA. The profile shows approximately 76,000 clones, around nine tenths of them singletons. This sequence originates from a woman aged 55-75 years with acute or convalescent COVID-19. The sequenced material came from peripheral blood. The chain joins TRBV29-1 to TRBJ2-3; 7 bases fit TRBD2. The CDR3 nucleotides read TGCAGCGTTAACGGACTAGGCACCTCAGATACGCAGTATTTT. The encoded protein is CSVNGLGTSDTQYF.